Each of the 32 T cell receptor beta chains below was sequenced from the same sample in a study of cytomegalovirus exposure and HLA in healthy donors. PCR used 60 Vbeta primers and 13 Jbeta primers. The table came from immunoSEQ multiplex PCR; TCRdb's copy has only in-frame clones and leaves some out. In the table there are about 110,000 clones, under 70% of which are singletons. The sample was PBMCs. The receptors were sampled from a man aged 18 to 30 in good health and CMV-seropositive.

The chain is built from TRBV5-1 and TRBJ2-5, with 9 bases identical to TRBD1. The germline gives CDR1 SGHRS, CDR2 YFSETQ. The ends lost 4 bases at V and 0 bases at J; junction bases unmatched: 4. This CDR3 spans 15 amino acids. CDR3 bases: TGCGCCAGCAGCCCCCGGGACAGGGACCAAGAGACCCAGTACTTC. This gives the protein CASSPRDRDQETQYF.

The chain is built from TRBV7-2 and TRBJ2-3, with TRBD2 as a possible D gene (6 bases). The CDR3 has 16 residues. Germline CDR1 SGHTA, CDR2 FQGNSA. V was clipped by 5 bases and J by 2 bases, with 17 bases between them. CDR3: CASSPPLAAHTDTQYF. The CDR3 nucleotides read TGTGCCAGCAGCCCGCCTTTAGCGGCCCACACAGATACGCAGTATTTT. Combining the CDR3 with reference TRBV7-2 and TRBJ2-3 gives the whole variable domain GAGVSQSPSNKVTEKGKDVELRCDPISGHTALYWYRQSLGQGLEFLIYFQGNSAPDKSGLPSDRFSAERTGGSVSTLTIQRTQQEDSAVYLCASSPPLAAHTDTQYFGPGTRLTVL.

The CDR3 loop is CASSYPIVQGEGQYF. The CDR3 nucleotides are TGTGCCAGCAGTTACCCTATCGTACAGGGAGAAGGGCAGTACTTC. The J gene is TRBJ2-7, the V gene TRBV6-5, with D perhaps TRBD1 (6 bases). The V gene's germline CDR1 is MNHEY and CDR2 SVGAGI. V was cut by 2 bases and J by 9 bases, with 20 bases left in between. The CDR3 spans 15 residues.

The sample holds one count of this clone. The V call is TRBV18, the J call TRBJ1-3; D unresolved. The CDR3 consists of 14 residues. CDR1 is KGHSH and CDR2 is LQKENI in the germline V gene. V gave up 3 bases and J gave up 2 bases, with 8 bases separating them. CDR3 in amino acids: CASSPGEAGNTIYF. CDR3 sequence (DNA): TGTGCCAGCTCACCGGGTGAGGCTGGAAACACCATATATTTT.

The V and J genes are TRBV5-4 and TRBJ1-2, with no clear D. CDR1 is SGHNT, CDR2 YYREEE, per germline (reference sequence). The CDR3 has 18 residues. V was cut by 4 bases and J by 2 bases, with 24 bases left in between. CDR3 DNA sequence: TGTGCCAGCAGCAAAGCCGGGGTTAAAACCATACTGAACTATGGCTACACCTTC. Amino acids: CASSKAGVKTILNYGYTF.

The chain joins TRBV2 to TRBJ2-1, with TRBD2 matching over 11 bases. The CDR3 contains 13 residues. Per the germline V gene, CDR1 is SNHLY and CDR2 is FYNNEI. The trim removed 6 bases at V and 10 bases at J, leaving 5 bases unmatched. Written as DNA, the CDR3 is TGTGCCAGCAGCCACCGACTAGCGGGGGAGCAGTTCTTC. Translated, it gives CASSHRLAGEQFF.

CDR3 residues: CASSSSPDEAFF. In nucleotides, the CDR3 is TGTGCCAGCAGCAGTAGCCCGGATGAAGCTTTCTTT. The chain couples TRBV7-9 to TRBJ1-1; no clear D. The CDR3 extends over 12 amino acids. Germline-derived CDR1 and CDR2 are SEHNR and FQNEAQ (reference sequence). Trimming removed 5 bases at V and 7 bases at J, with 11 bases between.

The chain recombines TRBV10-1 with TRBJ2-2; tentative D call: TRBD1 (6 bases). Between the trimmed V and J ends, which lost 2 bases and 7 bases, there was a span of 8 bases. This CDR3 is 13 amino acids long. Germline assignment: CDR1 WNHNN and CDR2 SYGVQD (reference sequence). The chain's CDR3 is CASSERGFGELFF. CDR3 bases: TGCGCCAGCAGTGAGAGGGGGTTCGGGGAGCTGTTTTTT.

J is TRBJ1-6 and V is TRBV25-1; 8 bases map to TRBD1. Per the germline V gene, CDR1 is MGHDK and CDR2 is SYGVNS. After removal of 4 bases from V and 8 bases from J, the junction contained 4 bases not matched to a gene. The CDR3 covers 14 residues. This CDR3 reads CASSAGTGYSPLHF. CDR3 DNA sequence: TGTGCCAGCAGTGCGGGGACAGGCTATTCACCCCTCCACTTT. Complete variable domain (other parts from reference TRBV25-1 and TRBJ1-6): EADIYQTPRYLVIGTGKKITLECSQTMGHDKMYWYQQDPGMELHLIHYSYGVNSTEKGDLSSESTVSRIRTEHFPLTLESARPSHTSQYLCASSAGTGYSPLHFGNGTRLTVT.

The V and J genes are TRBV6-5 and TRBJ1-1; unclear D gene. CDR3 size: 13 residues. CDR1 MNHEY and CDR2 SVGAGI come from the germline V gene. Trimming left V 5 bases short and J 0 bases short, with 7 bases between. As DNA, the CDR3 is TGTGCCAGCAGTCGAGGAATGAACACTGAAGCTTTCTTT. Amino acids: CASSRGMNTEAFF.

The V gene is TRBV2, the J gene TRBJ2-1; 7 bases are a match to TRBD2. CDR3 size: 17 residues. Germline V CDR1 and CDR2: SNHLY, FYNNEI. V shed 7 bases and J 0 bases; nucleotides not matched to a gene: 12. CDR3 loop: CASTPTSRASSYNEQFF. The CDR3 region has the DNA TGTGCCAGCACCCCGACTAGCCGAGCGTCCTCCTACAATGAGCAGTTCTTC.

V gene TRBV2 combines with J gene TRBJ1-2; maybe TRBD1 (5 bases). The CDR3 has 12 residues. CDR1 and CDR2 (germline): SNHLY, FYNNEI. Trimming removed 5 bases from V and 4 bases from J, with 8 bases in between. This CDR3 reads CASSPGLYGYTF. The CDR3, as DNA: TGTGCCAGCAGTCCGGGACTCTATGGCTACACCTTC.

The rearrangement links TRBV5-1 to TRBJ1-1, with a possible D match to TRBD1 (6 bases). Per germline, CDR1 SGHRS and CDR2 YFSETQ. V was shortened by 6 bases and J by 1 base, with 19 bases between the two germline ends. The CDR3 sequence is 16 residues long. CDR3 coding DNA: TGCGCCAGCAAGGGAGGGGGACGGATACCGAACACTGAAGCTTTCTTT. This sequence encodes CASKGGGRIPNTEAFF.

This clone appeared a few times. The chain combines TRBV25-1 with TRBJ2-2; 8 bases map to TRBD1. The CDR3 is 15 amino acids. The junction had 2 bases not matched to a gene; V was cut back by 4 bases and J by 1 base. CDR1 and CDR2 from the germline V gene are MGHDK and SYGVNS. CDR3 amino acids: CASSVQGGNTGELFF. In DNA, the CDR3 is TGTGCCAGCAGTGTACAGGGGGGGAACACCGGGGAGCTGTTTTTT.

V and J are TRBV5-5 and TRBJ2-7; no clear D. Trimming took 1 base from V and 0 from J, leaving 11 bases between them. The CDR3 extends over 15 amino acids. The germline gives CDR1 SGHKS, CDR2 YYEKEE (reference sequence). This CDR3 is CASSLQPMGSYEQYV. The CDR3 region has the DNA TGTGCCAGCAGCTTGCAGCCCATGGGCTCCTACGAGCAGTACGTC.

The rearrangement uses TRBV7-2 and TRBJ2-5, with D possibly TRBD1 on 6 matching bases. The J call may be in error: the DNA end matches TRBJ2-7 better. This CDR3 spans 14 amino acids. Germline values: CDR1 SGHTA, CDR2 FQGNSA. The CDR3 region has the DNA TGTGCCAGCAGCTTAGCTACAGGGTCGTACGAGCAGTACTTC. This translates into CASSLATGSYEQYF.

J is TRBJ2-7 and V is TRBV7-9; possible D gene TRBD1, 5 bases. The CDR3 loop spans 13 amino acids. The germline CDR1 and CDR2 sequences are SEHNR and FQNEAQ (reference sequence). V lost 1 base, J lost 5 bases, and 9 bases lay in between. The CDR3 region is CASSLGTLNEQYF. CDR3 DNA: TGTGCCAGCAGCTTAGGGACACTCAACGAGCAGTACTTC.

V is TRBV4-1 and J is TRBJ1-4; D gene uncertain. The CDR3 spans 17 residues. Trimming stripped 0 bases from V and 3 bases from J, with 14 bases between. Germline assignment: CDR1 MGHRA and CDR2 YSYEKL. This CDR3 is CASSQEDRQGSNEKLFF. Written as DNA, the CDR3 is TGCGCCAGCAGCCAAGAAGATCGACAAGGCTCTAATGAAAAACTGTTTTTT.

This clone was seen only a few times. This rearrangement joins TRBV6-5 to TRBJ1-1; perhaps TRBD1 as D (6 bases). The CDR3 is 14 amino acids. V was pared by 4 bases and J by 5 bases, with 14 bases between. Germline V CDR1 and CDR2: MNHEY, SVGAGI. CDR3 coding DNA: TGTGCCAGCAGTTTAGGGGAGGGGACAACTGAAGCTTTCTTT. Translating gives CASSLGEGTTEAFF.

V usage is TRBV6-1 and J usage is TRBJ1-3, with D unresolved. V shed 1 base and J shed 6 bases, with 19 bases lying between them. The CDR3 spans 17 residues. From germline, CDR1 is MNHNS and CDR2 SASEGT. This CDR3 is CASSEGNYGRGENTIYF. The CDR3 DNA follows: TGTGCCAGCAGTGAAGGGAACTATGGGCGGGGTGAAAACACCATATATTTT.

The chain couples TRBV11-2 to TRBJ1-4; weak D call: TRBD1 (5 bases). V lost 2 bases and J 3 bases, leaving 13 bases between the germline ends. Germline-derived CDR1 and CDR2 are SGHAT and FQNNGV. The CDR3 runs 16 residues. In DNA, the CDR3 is TGTGCCAGCAGCTTACGTTTCGACAGTTCTAATGAAAAACTGTTTTTT. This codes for CASSLRFDSSNEKLFF. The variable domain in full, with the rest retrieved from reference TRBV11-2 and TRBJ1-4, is EAGVAQSPRYKIIEKRQSVAFWCNPISGHATLYWYQQILGQGPKLLIQFQNNGVVDDSQLPKDRFSAERLKGVDSTLKIQPAKLEDSAVYLCASSLRFDSSNEKLFFGSGTQLSVL.

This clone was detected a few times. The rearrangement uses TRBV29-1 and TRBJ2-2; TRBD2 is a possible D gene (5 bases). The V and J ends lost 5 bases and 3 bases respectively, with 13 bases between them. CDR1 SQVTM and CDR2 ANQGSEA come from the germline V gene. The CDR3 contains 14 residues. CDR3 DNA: TGCAGCGTTAGACTCTACGGGGACACCGGGGAGCTGTTTTTT. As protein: CSVRLYGDTGELFF.

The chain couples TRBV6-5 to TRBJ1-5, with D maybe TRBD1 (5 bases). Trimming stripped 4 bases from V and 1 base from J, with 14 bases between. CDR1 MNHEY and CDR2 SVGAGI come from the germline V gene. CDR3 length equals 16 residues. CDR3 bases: TGTGCCAGCAGTTCTTTCGGCGGGGGGAGCAATCAGCCCCAGCATTTT. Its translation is CASSSFGGGSNQPQHF.

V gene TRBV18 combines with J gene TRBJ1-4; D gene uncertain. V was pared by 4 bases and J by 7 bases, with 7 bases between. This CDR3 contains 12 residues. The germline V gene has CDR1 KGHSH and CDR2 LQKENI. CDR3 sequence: CASSLASEKLFF. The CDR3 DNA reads TGTGCCAGCTCACTAGCCTCTGAAAAACTGTTTTTT.

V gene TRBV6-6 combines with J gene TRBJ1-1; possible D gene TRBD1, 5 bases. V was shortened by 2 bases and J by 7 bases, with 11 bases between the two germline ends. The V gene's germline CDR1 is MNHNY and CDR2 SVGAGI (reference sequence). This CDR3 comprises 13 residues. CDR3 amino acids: CASSYGQGGEAFF. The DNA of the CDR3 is TGTGCCAGCAGTTACGGGCAGGGAGGTGAAGCTTTCTTT.

The CDR3 reads CASIGQGGTEAFF. DNA of the CDR3: TGTGCCAGCATCGGGCAGGGAGGAACTGAAGCTTTCTTT. V gene TRBV25-1 combines with J gene TRBJ1-1; D may be TRBD1 (5 bases). Germline lookup yields CDR1 MGHDK and CDR2 SYGVNS. The CDR3 covers 13 residues. The V end was cut by 7 bases, the J end by 5 bases, with 14 bases between.

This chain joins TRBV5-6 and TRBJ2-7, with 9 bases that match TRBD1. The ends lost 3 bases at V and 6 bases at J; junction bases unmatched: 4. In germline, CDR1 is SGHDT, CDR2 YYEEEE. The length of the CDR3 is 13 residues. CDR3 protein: CASSWDRVLEQYF. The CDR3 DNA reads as TGTGCCAGCAGCTGGGACAGGGTTCTCGAGCAGTACTTC.

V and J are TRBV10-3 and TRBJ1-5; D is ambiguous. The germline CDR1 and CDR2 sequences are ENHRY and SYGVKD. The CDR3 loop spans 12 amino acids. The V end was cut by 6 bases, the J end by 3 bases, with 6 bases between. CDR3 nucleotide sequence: TGTGCCATCAGGGCCGACAATCAGCCCCAGCATTTT. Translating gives CAIRADNQPQHF.

The CDR3 is CASRVDRRSSYEQYV. Written as DNA, the CDR3 is TGTGCCAGCAGGGTGGACAGAAGAAGCTCCTACGAGCAGTACGTC. J is TRBJ2-7 and V is TRBV6-5; D is perhaps TRBD1 (6 bases). V was pared by 6 bases and J by 0 bases, with 15 bases between. The CDR3 is 15 residues long. Germline-derived CDR1 and CDR2 are MNHEY and SVGAGI.

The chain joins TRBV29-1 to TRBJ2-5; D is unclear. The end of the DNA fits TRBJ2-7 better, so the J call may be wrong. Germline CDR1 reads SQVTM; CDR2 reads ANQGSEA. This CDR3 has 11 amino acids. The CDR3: CSVERVGEQYF. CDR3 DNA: TGCAGCGTTGAACGAGTGGGCGAGCAGTACTTC.

Written as DNA, the CDR3 is TGTGCTAGTGGTTTGGTACCCAGGGACAGGGGTTTCCTTGGGCAGTACTTC. Protein product: CASGLVPRDRGFLGQYF. The chain links TRBV12-5 to TRBJ2-7, with 10 bases lining up with TRBD1. Germline V gene sequence: CDR1 LGHNT, CDR2 FRNRAP. CDR3 length: 17 amino acids. Trimming cost V 0 bases and J 9 bases; bases outside gene matches: 14.

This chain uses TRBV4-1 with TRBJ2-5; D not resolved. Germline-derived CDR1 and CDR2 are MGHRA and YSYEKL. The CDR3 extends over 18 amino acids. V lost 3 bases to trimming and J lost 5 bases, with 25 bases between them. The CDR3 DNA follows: TGCGCCAGCAGCCAGAAACAGCTTCTGGTGGGCACTGGGGAGACCCAGTACTTC. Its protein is CASSQKQLLVGTGETQYF.